These 30 T cell receptor beta chains were sequenced from one sample in a study of T cells in Graves' hyperthyroidism and ophthalmopathy. RNA transcripts gave rise to amplified TCR beta CDR3 regions. Researchers ran a first-round RT-PCR on the TCR CDR3 using the HTBI primer set. TCRdb independently ran MiXCR on the multiplex PCR reads; one entry per CDR3 protein. The sample contains around 500,000 distinct CDR3 sequences, 12% to 15% of which appear only once. The material sequenced was blood. These receptors came from a woman in her 40s with Graves' hyperthyroidism.

The chain recombines TRBV2 with TRBJ2-3; 13 bases fit TRBD2. Germline CDR1 reads SNHLY; CDR2 reads FYNNEI. With V trimmed by 8 bases and J by 3 bases, 8 bases remained unmatched. The length of the CDR3 is 16 residues. Written as DNA, the CDR3 is TGTGCCAGCTTGAGGACTAGCGGGAGTAAAACAGATACGCAGTATTTT. Amino acid sequence: CASLRTSGSKTDTQYF.

About this clonotype: An end of the junction differs from the germline gene, which may be a read error. This rearrangement joins TRBV7-7 to TRBJ2-2; D possibly corresponds to TRBD1 (6 bases). The CDR3 runs 16 residues. The germline V gene encodes CDR1 SSHAT and CDR2 FNYEAQ (reference sequence). For the CDR3, the DNA is TGTGCTAGCAGCTTAGCTCAAACCGGGACATCCGGGGAGCTGTTTTTT. Residues: CASSLAQTGTSGELFF.

The chain combines TRBV20-1 with TRBJ2-2; D unclear. The CDR3 has 13 residues. Germline V gene sequence: CDR1 DFQATT, CDR2 SNEGSKA (reference sequence). V lost 6 bases and J lost 4, with 12 bases in between. The DNA of the CDR3 is TGCAGTGCCATCGGAGTGATCACCGGGGAGCTGTTTTTT. Amino acids: CSAIGVITGELFF.

This clonotype was counted ten times or more. The rearrangement joins TRBV20-1 to TRBJ2-7, with D possibly TRBD2 on 5 matching bases. Trimming cost V 3 bases and J 0 bases, with 9 bases left between them. The CDR3 has 13 amino acids. Germline CDR1 reads DFQATT; CDR2 reads SNEGSKA (reference sequence). The CDR3 loop reads CSASEGSSYEQYF. The CDR3 bases are TGCAGTGCTAGTGAAGGGAGCTCCTACGAGCAGTACTTC.

This clonotype was observed many times. The chain combines TRBV7-3 with TRBJ2-1, with 7 bases fitting TRBD2. The CDR3 length is 15 residues. Germline trimming cut 5 bases from V and 2 bases from J; bases unmatched to any gene: 6. Germline V gene data show CDR1 as SGHTA and CDR2 as FQGTGA. The CDR3 DNA follows: TGTGCCAGCAGCGGGGGGGAAGGGGCCTACAATGAGCAGTTCTTC. It encodes CASSGGEGAYNEQFF.

This clonotype showed up many times. V and J are TRBV20-1 and TRBJ2-7; TRBD2 agrees at 7 bases. The J segment lost 2 bases and the V segment lost 4 bases, leaving 5 bases of the junction unmatched. Germline V CDR1 and CDR2: DFQATT, SNEGSKA (reference sequence). This CDR3 comprises 13 residues. The CDR3 loop is CSAIGGSPYEQYF. The CDR3 DNA follows: TGCAGTGCTATTGGCGGGAGCCCCTACGAGCAGTACTTC.

This clonotype was counted many times. The chain has TRBV4-1 and TRBJ2-5; the match to TRBD1 covers 9 bases. V was pared by 1 base and J by 4 bases, with 4 bases of the junction left unmatched. CDR1 is MGHRA, CDR2 YSYEKL, per germline. The length of the CDR3 is 15 residues. CDR3 nucleotide sequence: TGCGCCAGCAGCCAAGGAAAGGGACAGGGAGAGACCCAGTACTTC. Encoded protein: CASSQGKGQGETQYF.

The chain uses TRBV5-1 and TRBJ1-5; maybe TRBD1 (5 bases). The CDR3 is 15 amino acids. Germline lookup yields CDR1 SGHRS and CDR2 YFSETQ. Trimming took 4 bases from V and 4 from J, leaving 15 bases between them. The CDR3 sequence is CASSPDTGGNQPQHF. The CDR3 coding sequence is TGCGCCAGCAGCCCCGACACCGGGGGAAATCAGCCCCAGCATTTT.

In this sample, this clonotype turned up a few times. The chain has TRBV27 and TRBJ2-3, with TRBD2 identical over 13 bases. The V gene's germline CDR1 is MNHEY and CDR2 SMNVEV (reference sequence). The CDR3 consists of 20 residues. V shed 3 bases, J shed 4 bases, and the junction held 16 bases outside the gene matches. The CDR3 loop reads CASSFQPLAGGQGRADTQYF. The CDR3, as DNA: TGTGCCAGCAGTTTCCAACCACTAGCGGGAGGGCAGGGTCGTGCAGATACGCAGTATTTT.

This clonotype has a count of ten or more. The chain recombines TRBV28 with TRBJ2-5, with D perhaps matching TRBD2 (5 bases). Trimming left V 6 bases short and J 4 bases short, with 9 bases between. CDR1 is MDHEN, CDR2 SYDVKM, per germline. The CDR3 is 12 amino acids. CDR3 region: CASRAGLETQYF. Here the CDR3 DNA reads TGTGCCAGCAGGGCGGGTCTAGAGACCCAGTACTTC.

This clonotype showed up many times. The rearrangement links TRBV7-3 to TRBJ2-3; no firm D call. The CDR3 sequence is 14 residues long. Looked up from germline, CDR1 is SGHTA and CDR2 is FQGTGA. Between the trimmed V and J ends, which lost 5 bases and 2 bases, there was a span of 11 bases. CDR3 protein: CASSPTLTTDTQYF. The DNA of the CDR3 is TGTGCCAGCAGCCCCACACTGACCACAGATACGCAGTATTTT.

The sample holds many counts of this clonotype. The V gene is TRBV27, the J gene TRBJ2-1, with TRBD2 matching 8 bases. The germline V gene has CDR1 MNHEY and CDR2 SMNVEV (reference sequence). The CDR3 length is 15 residues. V dropped 4 bases and J dropped 2; count of bases not matched to a gene: 4. The CDR3 region has the DNA TGTGCCAGCAGTTGGGAGCGGGAGACCTACAATGAGCAGTTCTTC. It is translated as CASSWERETYNEQFF.

V and J are TRBV18 and TRBJ2-1, with 11 nucleotides matching TRBD2. This CDR3 comprises 16 residues. V lost 5 bases to trimming and J lost 2 bases; unmatched junction nucleotides: 5. Germline lookup yields CDR1 KGHSH and CDR2 LQKENI. CDR3 sequence (DNA): TGTGCCAGCTCAACCGGGACTAGCGGCGCCTACAATGAGCAGTTCTTC. This codes for CASSTGTSGAYNEQFF.

Points on this clonotype: One end of the junction varies from germline; a read error may be responsible. The CDR3, as DNA: TGTGCCAGCGGACCTTACAGCAGCTCCTACAATGAGCAGCTCTTC. Encoded protein: CASGPYSSSYNEQLF. The gene calls are TRBV28 and TRBJ2-1; no firm D call. Germline CDR1 MDHEN, CDR2 SYDVKM. The CDR3 totals 15 residues.

This clonotype was seen only a few times. This chain connects TRBV5-1 to TRBJ1-1; D possibly corresponds to TRBD1 (5 bases). The germline V gene has CDR1 SGHRS and CDR2 YFSETQ. This CDR3 has 14 amino acids. Deletions cut 0 bases from V and 8 bases from J, with 14 bases between. CDR3 loop: CASSLGDPQGEAFF. As DNA, the CDR3 is TGCGCCAGCAGCTTGGGGGACCCCCAGGGAGAAGCTTTCTTT. The full variable domain, rest sourced from reference TRBV5-1 and TRBJ1-1, is KAGVTQTPRYLIKTRGQQVTLSCSPISGHRSVSWYQQTPGQGLQFLFEYFSETQRNKGNFPGRFSGRQFSNSRSEMNVSTLELGDSALYLCASSLGDPQGEAFFGQGTRLTVV.

This clonotype was counted ten times or more. The rearrangement links TRBV7-9 to TRBJ2-2; D call uncertain. With 5 bases removed from V and 8 bases from J, the gap between germline ends came to 12 bases. This CDR3 comprises 13 residues. Germline values: CDR1 SEHNR, CDR2 FQNEAQ (reference sequence). The CDR3 spells CASSLIEWGELFF. DNA for the CDR3: TGTGCCAGCAGCCTAATCGAATGGGGGGAGCTGTTTTTT.

The sample holds a few counts of this clonotype. The J gene is TRBJ2-1, the V gene TRBV7-6; D might be TRBD2 (6 bases). CDR3 length equals 16 residues. V dropped 5 bases and J dropped 5 bases, with 19 bases sitting between them. The germline CDR1 and CDR2 sequences are SGHVS and FNYEAQ. CDR3: CASSHPGLSSDNEQFF. Written as DNA, the CDR3 is TGTGCCAGCAGCCATCCGGGACTTAGTTCCGACAATGAGCAGTTCTTC. The complete variable domain, with remaining parts taken from reference TRBV7-6 and TRBJ2-1, reads GAGVSQSPRYKVTKRGQDVALRCDPISGHVSLYWYRQALGQGPEFLTYFNYEAQQDKSGLPNDRFSAERPEGSISTLTIQRTEQRDSAMYRCASSHPGLSSDNEQFFGPGTRLTVL.

CDR3 residues: CASSPSRDREQYF. The CDR3 bases are TGCGCCAGCAGCCCGAGCCGCGACAGGGAGCAGTATTTT. The chain carries TRBV5-1 and TRBJ2-3; 7 bases are shared with TRBD1. The CDR3 is 13 amino acids. Germline CDR1 is SGHRS and CDR2 is YFSETQ. V dropped 4 bases and J dropped 11; count of bases not matched to a gene: 10.

A few counts support this clonotype. The chain uses TRBV29-1 and TRBJ2-7, with D perhaps assigned TRBD1 or TRBD2 (5 bases each). CDR3 length: 13 amino acids. From germline, CDR1 is SQVTM and CDR2 ANQGSEA. V was pared by 5 bases and J by 0 bases, with 11 bases between. The CDR3 DNA follows: TGCAGCGTTAGGGGCGGGTCCTCCTACGAGCAGTACTTC. This encodes CSVRGGSSYEQYF.

This clonotype was observed many times. The chain employs TRBV28 and TRBJ2-7; the match to TRBD1 covers 9 bases. Trimming at V came to 7 bases and at J to 7 bases, leaving 11 bases not matched to a gene. Germline V CDR1 and CDR2: MDHEN, SYDVKM. The length of the CDR3 is 14 residues. CDR3 bases: TGTGCCAGCACCGACAGACAGGGGGTTAGAGAGCAGTACTTC. Translating gives CASTDRQGVREQYF.

This CDR3 reads CASTPQPGWDTQYF. Here the CDR3 DNA reads TGTGCCAGCACCCCCCAGCCGGGTTGGGATACGCAGTATTTT. The chain couples TRBV12-3 or TRBV12-4 to TRBJ2-3; D gene ambiguous. The CDR3 has 14 amino acids. The V and J ends lost 7 bases and 6 bases respectively, with 17 bases between them.

This clonotype occurred once. This rearrangement joins TRBV20-1 to TRBJ1-5; D unclear. The germline V and J ends were trimmed by 3 bases and 2 bases, with 8 bases remaining between them. Looked up from germline, CDR1 is DFQATT and CDR2 is SNEGSKA (reference sequence). The CDR3 extends over 13 amino acids. The CDR3, as DNA: TGCAGTGCTAGTAGCCTGGGCAATCAGCCCCAGCATTTT. It is translated as CSASSLGNQPQHF.

This clonotype has ten or more counts. The chain combines TRBV6-1 with TRBJ2-2; TRBD2 matches 12 bases. CDR1 and CDR2 (germline): MNHNS, SASEGT. V lost 7 bases, J lost 7 bases, and 16 bases stayed unmatched. The CDR3 consists of 18 residues. In DNA form, the CDR3 reads TGTGCCAGCAAATTTAGTGGGACTAGCGGGCTCTACGGCGGGGAGCTGTTTTTT. It yields the protein CASKFSGTSGLYGGELFF.

This clonotype was recorded a few times. The chain recombines TRBV20-1 with TRBJ1-5; D may be TRBD1 (6 bases). The V gene lost 6 bases and the J gene lost 9 bases, with 12 bases spanning the gap. This CDR3 has 11 residues. In germline, CDR1 is DFQATT, CDR2 SNEGSKA (reference sequence). The CDR3 loop is CSAGATGPQHF. The CDR3 region has the DNA TGCAGTGCGGGGGCCACCGGGCCCCAGCATTTT.

The table lists this clonotype with many counts. V and J are TRBV11-2 and TRBJ2-7, with 9 bases that match TRBD2. Germline V gives CDR1 SGHAT, CDR2 FQNNGV. With V trimmed by 3 bases and J by 3 bases, 6 bases remained unmatched. The CDR3 sequence is 15 residues long. CDR3 sequence reads: CASSFQREEIYEQYF. CDR3 DNA: TGTGCCAGCAGCTTCCAGCGGGAGGAAATCTACGAGCAGTACTTC.

This clonotype was observed at least ten times. The chain employs TRBV12-3 or TRBV12-4 and TRBJ1-5, with 11 bases identical to TRBD1. With V trimmed by 4 bases and J by 4 bases, 9 bases remained unmatched. The length of the CDR3 is 17 residues. In nucleotides, the CDR3 is TGTGCCAGCAGTTCCATTTCCGGGACAGGGGGAAATCAGCCCCAGCATTTT. This codes for CASSSISGTGGNQPQHF.

J is TRBJ2-4 and V is TRBV15; D not certain. The CDR3 contains 15 residues. The V end lost 3 bases, the J end lost 0 bases, and 9 bases lay between the germline ends. Germline loops: CDR1 LNHNV, CDR2 YYDKDF (reference sequence). The DNA for the CDR3 is TGTGCCACCAGCAGCGCCCTGGAAGCCAAAAACATTCAGTACTTC. This gives the protein CATSSALEAKNIQYF.

The chain combines TRBV28 with TRBJ1-5; TRBD1 matches 7 bases. Germline CDR1 reads MDHEN; CDR2 reads SYDVKM. V lost 2 bases, J lost 7 bases, and 8 bases stayed unmatched. CDR3 size: 15 residues. CDR3 in DNA: TGTGCCAGCAGTTTAAGGCCCAGGGGGGGACAGCCCCAGCATTTT. This translates into CASSLRPRGGQPQHF.

This clonotype was found a few times. The chain combines TRBV12-5 with TRBJ2-2; 7 nucleotides agree with TRBD1. The germline V gene has CDR1 LGHNT and CDR2 FRNRAP. The CDR3 has 16 amino acids. Trimming cost V 7 bases and J 0 bases; bases outside gene matches: 8. CDR3 in DNA: TGTGCTAGTGCCATCTGGACAGGTTCGAACACCGGGGAGCTGTTTTTT. It encodes CASAIWTGSNTGELFF.

Many counts were recorded for this clonotype. The CDR3 region is CASSYSARGPSSNQPQHF. The DNA of the CDR3 is TGTGCCAGCAGTTACAGTGCCAGGGGCCCTTCAAGCAATCAGCCCCAGCATTTT. The J gene is TRBJ1-5, the V gene TRBV6-2 or TRBV6-3; TRBD1 is a possible D gene (6 bases). V was clipped by 2 bases and J by 1 base, with 18 bases between them. The CDR3 contains 18 residues. The germline V gene has CDR1 MNHEY and CDR2 SVGEGT.